The source of this T cell receptor (beta chain) is a study of beta chain features in type 1 diabetes. Every isolated RNA sample was fully reverse transcribed, so sequencing captured expressed TCRB transcripts. The method was immunoSEQ multiplex PCR; TCRdb's version includes in-frame clones alone and lacks a portion of them. This table has 600,000 or so clones, around an eighth appearing once. Of note for this clone: Its antigen remains unidentified.

Averaging approximately 0.11 L, one heparinised blood draw was given by each donor. The CDR3 runs 13 residues. Between the trimmed V and J ends, which lost 7 bases and 7 bases, there was a span of 16 bases. The germline V gene encodes CDR1 SGHAT and CDR2 FQNNGV. Findings and caveats of the study: Type 1 diabetes patients showed a moderate but significant shortening of TCRB CDR3s in all four CD4+ subsets.

This receptor was obtained from a man under 40 with type 1 diabetes. Sequencing was performed on naive CD4+ T cells from blood. The chain combines TRBV11-2 with TRBJ2-5; no definite D call. The CDR3 DNA follows: TGTGCCAGCACCTCAAGACCAGAACCGACCCAGTACTTC. It specifies CASTSRPEPTQYF.